This TCR beta chain was found in a study of spatial heterogeneity in lung cancer. The CDR3 is 14 amino acids. Per germline, CDR1 SQVTM and CDR2 ANQGSEA. The germline V and J ends were trimmed by 6 bases and 0 bases, with 13 bases remaining between them. TCRdb passed the 5' RACE reads through MiXCR, listing each CDR3 protein once. Of 20,000 to 25,000 distinct CDR3 sequences listed, about 4.3% are singletons. Sample time point: sample taken at primary tumor resection. The input material, whole RNA from tumor, nontumor lung or frozen PBMC, was sequenced unsorted. This clonotype was detected many times. The receptor's source is a male donor with early-stage non-small cell lung cancer. The chain links TRBV29-1 to TRBJ2-3; TRBD2 is a possible D gene (6 bases). Sequenced here: PBMCs, sampled at surgery. This CDR3 is CSVGDGTSTDTQYF. The CDR3 DNA is TGCAGCGTGGGAGATGGGACTAGCACAGATACGCAGTATTTT.